Listed below are T cell receptor beta chains from one sample, sequenced in a study of blood T cell repertoires in COVID-19. Repertoires were generated with immunoSEQ multiplex PCR, while TCRdb's copy carries only in-frame clones and drops some. This sample yields roughly 350,000 clones, of which about 90% are seen a single time; roughly a tenth belongs to the top ten. The sequenced sample consisted of peripheral blood. These receptors all stem from a woman in her twenties or thirties with COVID-19, enrolled during active disease. Each CDR3 is given with its conserved first and last residue. The D gene is left open where the match is weak. Clone size is shown for a subset of rows, as once, few, many or a class of expanded clone.

D gene: .
clone size: .
J gene: TRBJ2-7
V gene: TRBV5-4
CDR3 protein: CASSQPGAGELEQYF
CDR3 DNA: TGTGCCAGCAGCCAGCCTGGGGCAGGGGAACTCGAGCAGTACTTC

D gene: .
clone size: .
J gene: TRBJ1-3
V gene: TRBV5-1
CDR3 protein: CASSLYGVGGNTIYF
CDR3 DNA: TGCGCCAGCAGCTTGTACGGGGTCGGTGGAAACACCATATATTTT

D gene: .
clone size: once
J gene: TRBJ2-7
V gene: TRBV5-1
CDR3 protein: CASSLDRAYEQYF
CDR3 DNA: TGCGCCAGCAGCTTGGACAGGGCCTACGAGCAGTACTTC

D gene: TRBD2
clone size: once
J gene: TRBJ2-1
V gene: TRBV5-5
CDR3 protein: CASSLLAVLYNEQFF
CDR3 DNA: TGTGCCAGCAGCTTACTAGCGGTACTCTACAATGAGCAGTTCTTC

D gene: TRBD2
clone size: .
J gene: TRBJ2-2
V gene: TRBV5-4
CDR3 protein: CASSTRGTSPTGELFF
CDR3 DNA: TGTGCCAGCTCTACTCGGGGGACTAGCCCCACCGGGGAGCTGTTTTTT

D gene: TRBD1
clone size: few
J gene: TRBJ1-2
V gene: TRBV2
CDR3 protein: CASSRTGGDLVYTF
CDR3 DNA: TGTGCCAGCAGCCGGACAGGGGGCGATTTAGTCTACACCTTC

D gene: .
clone size: .
J gene: TRBJ2-7
V gene: TRBV3-1/TRBV3-2
CDR3 protein: CASSQVRLHEQYF
CDR3 DNA: TGTGCCAGCAGCCAAGTACGACTACACGAGCAGTACTTC

D gene: .
clone size: .
J gene: TRBJ2-2
V gene: TRBV5-1
CDR3 protein: CASSFGQSGELFF
CDR3 DNA: TGCGCCAGCAGCTTCGGACAGTCCGGGGAGCTGTTTTTT

D gene: .
clone size: .
J gene: TRBJ2-2
V gene: TRBV6-5
CDR3 protein: CASTVGPNTGELFF
CDR3 DNA: TGTGCCAGCACCGTGGGGCCGAACACCGGGGAGCTGTTTTTT

D gene: TRBD1
clone size: .
J gene: TRBJ2-7
V gene: TRBV4-1
CDR3 protein: CASSQDQTGVWEQYF
CDR3 DNA: TGCGCCAGCAGCCAAGATCAGACAGGGGTCTGGGAGCAGTACTTC

D gene: .
clone size: .
J gene: TRBJ1-3
V gene: TRBV12-3/TRBV12-4
CDR3 protein: CASRTAGNTIYF
CDR3 DNA: TGTGCCAGCAGGACAGCTGGAAACACCATATATTTT

D gene: TRBD2
clone size: few
J gene: TRBJ2-1
V gene: TRBV7-2
CDR3 protein: CASSLGSGLGFF
CDR3 DNA: TGTGCCAGCAGCTTAGGGTCAGGACTAGGGTTCTTC

D gene: TRBD1
clone size: once
J gene: TRBJ1-1
V gene: TRBV18
CDR3 protein: CASSPPRGLSTEAFF
CDR3 DNA: TGTGCCAGCTCACCACCGAGGGGGCTTAGTACTGAAGCTTTCTTT

D gene: .
clone size: .
J gene: TRBJ2-1
V gene: TRBV6-2/TRBV6-3
CDR3 protein: CASSYQTYNEQFF
CDR3 DNA: TGTGCCAGCAGTTACCAGACCTACAATGAGCAGTTCTTC

D gene: TRBD2
clone size: .
J gene: TRBJ2-4
V gene: TRBV7-9
CDR3 protein: CASSLGGGSTKNIQYF
CDR3 DNA: TGTGCCAGCAGCTTAGGGGGCGGGAGCACAAAAAACATTCAGTACTTC

D gene: .
clone size: .
J gene: TRBJ2-2
V gene: TRBV6-5
CDR3 protein: CASSYARGGGTGELFF
CDR3 DNA: TGTGCCAGCAGTTACGCGAGGGGAGGGGGCACCGGGGAGCTGTTTTTT

D gene: TRBD1
clone size: .
J gene: TRBJ1-2
V gene: TRBV11-3
CDR3 protein: CASSLAPRDRGSVDYGYTF
CDR3 DNA: TGTGCCAGCAGCTTAGCTCCCCGGGACAGGGGGTCAGTGGACTATGGCTACACCTTC

D gene: .
clone size: once
J gene: TRBJ2-4
V gene: TRBV2
CDR3 protein: CASSAPPGENIQYF
CDR3 DNA: TGTGCCAGCAGTGCTCCGCCAGGGGAAAACATTCAGTACTTC

D gene: TRBD1
clone size: once
J gene: TRBJ2-7
V gene: TRBV30
CDR3 protein: CALTGSSYEQYF
CDR3 DNA: TGTGCTTTGACAGGGAGCTCCTACGAGCAGTACTTC

D gene: .
clone size: .
J gene: TRBJ1-1
V gene: TRBV7-8
CDR3 protein: CASSHRQTNTEAFF
CDR3 DNA: TGTGCCAGCAGCCACAGACAGACGAACACTGAAGCTTTCTTT

D gene: .
clone size: .
J gene: TRBJ2-5
V gene: TRBV7-2
CDR3 protein: CASSFQGITQETQYF
CDR3 DNA: TGTGCCAGCAGCTTTCAGGGTATCACCCAAGAGACCCAGTACTTC

D gene: .
clone size: .
J gene: TRBJ1-1
V gene: TRBV7-9
CDR3 protein: CASSPGATEAFF
CDR3 DNA: TGTGCCAGCAGCCCAGGTGCCACTGAAGCTTTCTTT

D gene: TRBD1
clone size: .
J gene: TRBJ2-7
V gene: TRBV30
CDR3 protein: CAWMSPRGQGAREQYF
CDR3 DNA: TGTGCCTGGATGTCCCCCCGGGGACAGGGGGCTCGAGAGCAGTACTTC

D gene: .
clone size: .
J gene: TRBJ2-7
V gene: TRBV29-1
CDR3 protein: CSVSSPTEQYF
CDR3 DNA: TGCAGCGTTAGTAGCCCCACCGAGCAGTACTTC

D gene: TRBD1
clone size: .
J gene: TRBJ1-5
V gene: TRBV19
CDR3 protein: CASIINGQARQPQHF
CDR3 DNA: TGTGCCAGTATTATAAACGGACAGGCGAGACAGCCCCAGCATTTT

D gene: TRBD2
clone size: .
J gene: TRBJ2-1
V gene: TRBV3-1/TRBV3-2
CDR3 protein: CASRPWGGSYNEQFF
CDR3 DNA: TGTGCCAGCAGACCATGGGGGGGCTCCTACAATGAGCAGTTCTTC

D gene: .
clone size: .
J gene: TRBJ1-5
V gene: TRBV3-1/TRBV3-2
CDR3 protein: CASSQGHNQPQHF
CDR3 DNA: TGTGCCAGCAGCCAGGGACATAATCAGCCCCAGCATTTT

D gene: .
clone size: .
J gene: TRBJ2-2
V gene: TRBV21-1
CDR3 protein: CASSKDMGLNRGQAGELFF
CDR3 DNA: TGTGCCAGCAGCAAAGATATGGGGTTAAACAGGGGGCAGGCCGGGGAGCTGTTTTTT

D gene: TRBD2
clone size: few
J gene: TRBJ2-3
V gene: TRBV6-5
CDR3 protein: CASSASGSTDTQYF
CDR3 DNA: TGTGCCAGCAGCGCTAGCGGGAGTACAGATACGCAGTATTTT

D gene: .
clone size: .
J gene: TRBJ2-5
V gene: TRBV25-1
CDR3 protein: CATKGNQETQYF
CDR3 DNA: TGTGCCACCAAGGGGAACCAAGAGACCCAGTACTTC

D gene: .
clone size: once
J gene: TRBJ2-6
V gene: TRBV5-1
CDR3 protein: CASSLTGSPASSGANVLTF
CDR3 DNA: TGCGCCAGCAGCTTGACGGGGTCACCAGCATCCTCTGGGGCCAACGTCCTGACTTTC

D gene: TRBD1
clone size: few
J gene: TRBJ2-7
V gene: TRBV6-5
CDR3 protein: CASSSRLMDRGSEQYF
CDR3 DNA: TGTGCCAGCAGTTCCCGACTGATGGACAGGGGATCCGAGCAGTACTTC

D gene: .
clone size: .
J gene: TRBJ2-7
V gene: TRBV7-8
CDR3 protein: CASTSISGTYEQYF
CDR3 DNA: TGTGCCAGCACCTCCATCAGCGGAACCTACGAGCAGTACTTC

D gene: .
clone size: few
J gene: TRBJ1-5
V gene: TRBV7-2
CDR3 protein: CASGLFNQPQHF
CDR3 DNA: TGTGCCAGCGGACTGTTCAATCAGCCCCAGCATTTT

D gene: .
clone size: .
J gene: TRBJ2-2
V gene: TRBV5-1
CDR3 protein: CASSPVGLLFANTGELFF
CDR3 DNA: TGCGCCAGCAGCCCAGTAGGACTCCTGTTCGCGAACACCGGGGAGCTGTTTTTT

D gene: .
clone size: .
J gene: TRBJ1-2
V gene: TRBV3-1/TRBV3-2
CDR3 protein: CASSHTGPINYGYTF
CDR3 DNA: TGTGCCAGCAGCCACACAGGGCCTATTAACTATGGCTACACCTTC

D gene: .
clone size: .
J gene: TRBJ2-3
V gene: TRBV7-3
CDR3 protein: CASSSHQRDTQYF
CDR3 DNA: TGTGCCAGCAGCTCCCACCAGCGGGATACGCAGTATTTT

D gene: TRBD2
clone size: .
J gene: TRBJ2-3
V gene: TRBV9
CDR3 protein: CASSVREGRDTQYF
CDR3 DNA: TGTGCCAGCAGCGTAAGGGAGGGCCGAGATACGCAGTATTTT

D gene: .
clone size: .
J gene: TRBJ1-3
V gene: TRBV5-1
CDR3 protein: CASSPDRTSGNTIYF
CDR3 DNA: TGCGCCAGCAGCCCTGACAGGACCTCTGGAAACACCATATATTTT

D gene: TRBD2
clone size: many
J gene: TRBJ2-1
V gene: TRBV6-4
CDR3 protein: CASSPLAGTYNEQFF
CDR3 DNA: TGTGCCAGCAGTCCGCTAGCGGGGACCTACAATGAGCAGTTCTTC

D gene: .
clone size: few
J gene: TRBJ2-2
V gene: TRBV10-1
CDR3 protein: CASSVSAGELFF
CDR3 DNA: TGCGCCAGCAGTGTTTCTGCCGGGGAGCTGTTTTTT

D gene: TRBD2
clone size: .
J gene: TRBJ2-3
V gene: TRBV28
CDR3 protein: CASSSSGAGRHTQYF
CDR3 DNA: TGTGCCAGCAGCTCCAGCGGGGCAGGGAGGCATACGCAGTATTTT

D gene: .
clone size: .
J gene: TRBJ2-1
V gene: TRBV7-6
CDR3 protein: CASSSRADEQFF
CDR3 DNA: TGTGCCAGCAGCTCCAGGGCGGATGAGCAGTTCTTC

D gene: .
clone size: .
J gene: TRBJ1-6
V gene: TRBV7-9
CDR3 protein: CASTGGLFDSPLHF
CDR3 DNA: TGTGCCAGCACTGGAGGGTTGTTTGATTCACCCCTCCACTTT

D gene: TRBD1
clone size: .
J gene: TRBJ1-1
V gene: TRBV10-3
CDR3 protein: CAISVGSRDREGTEAFF
CDR3 DNA: TGTGCCATCAGTGTGGGCTCCCGGGACAGGGAGGGCACTGAAGCTTTCTTT

D gene: .
clone size: few
J gene: TRBJ1-4
V gene: TRBV28
CDR3 protein: CASSFGGAGEKLFF
CDR3 DNA: TGTGCCAGCAGTTTCGGGGGGGCGGGTGAAAAACTGTTTTTT

D gene: .
clone size: .
J gene: TRBJ1-2
V gene: TRBV30
CDR3 protein: CAWSLGARYGYTF
CDR3 DNA: TGTGCCTGGAGTTTGGGGGCGAGGTATGGCTACACCTTC

D gene: TRBD2
clone size: .
J gene: TRBJ2-1
V gene: TRBV28
CDR3 protein: CASSPTRVAGVGEQFF
CDR3 DNA: TGTGCCAGCAGTCCCACCAGGGTAGCGGGAGTGGGGGAGCAGTTCTTC

D gene: .
clone size: .
J gene: TRBJ2-1
V gene: TRBV24-1
CDR3 protein: CATSDPYEQFF
CDR3 DNA: TGTGCCACCAGTGACCCCTATGAGCAGTTCTTC

D gene: .
clone size: .
J gene: TRBJ2-2
V gene: TRBV3-1/TRBV3-2
CDR3 protein: CASSLRQGDLTGELFF
CDR3 DNA: TGTGCCAGCAGCCTTCGCCAGGGTGATTTGACCGGGGAGCTGTTTTTT

D gene: .
clone size: .
J gene: TRBJ2-7
V gene: TRBV2
CDR3 protein: CASSEARTVEQYF
CDR3 DNA: TGTGCCAGCAGTGAAGCGCGGACAGTGGAGCAGTACTTC